This entry lists 2 T cell receptor beta chains sequenced from one sample in a study of CD8+ T cells in alopecia areata. Following RNA extraction, reverse transcription yielded cDNA that acted as the sequencing template. Assay used: immunoSEQ multiplex PCR; TCRdb lists only in-frame clones, some missing. The sample carries nearly 200,000 clones, over 45% recorded once. Documented treatment: oral pan-JAK inhibitor, 5-10 mg twice daily. The source was CD4+ T cells sorted from blood, collected at week 24, from a patient treated with tofacitinib. These TCRs come from a human donor with alopecia areata.

This clone turned up a few times. The chain is built from TRBV7-2 and TRBJ1-5; D ambiguous. This CDR3 is 14 amino acids long. V shed 1 base and J shed 4 bases, with 8 bases lying between them. Germline V CDR1 and CDR2: SGHTA, FQGNSA. The CDR3 DNA reads TGTGCCAGCAGCTTAGTGGCAGGAAATCAGCCCCAGCATTTT. It translates to CASSLVAGNQPQHF.

The chain employs TRBV30 and TRBJ2-3; 8 bases are a match to TRBD2. The CDR3 covers 15 residues. V shed 3 bases, J shed 3 bases, and the junction held 8 bases outside the gene matches. CDR1 and CDR2 from the germline V gene are GTSNPN and SVGIG (reference sequence). DNA for the CDR3: TGTGCCTGGAGCGCCGAGCGGGAGAGGACAGATACGCAGTATTTT. It yields the protein CAWSAERERTDTQYF.